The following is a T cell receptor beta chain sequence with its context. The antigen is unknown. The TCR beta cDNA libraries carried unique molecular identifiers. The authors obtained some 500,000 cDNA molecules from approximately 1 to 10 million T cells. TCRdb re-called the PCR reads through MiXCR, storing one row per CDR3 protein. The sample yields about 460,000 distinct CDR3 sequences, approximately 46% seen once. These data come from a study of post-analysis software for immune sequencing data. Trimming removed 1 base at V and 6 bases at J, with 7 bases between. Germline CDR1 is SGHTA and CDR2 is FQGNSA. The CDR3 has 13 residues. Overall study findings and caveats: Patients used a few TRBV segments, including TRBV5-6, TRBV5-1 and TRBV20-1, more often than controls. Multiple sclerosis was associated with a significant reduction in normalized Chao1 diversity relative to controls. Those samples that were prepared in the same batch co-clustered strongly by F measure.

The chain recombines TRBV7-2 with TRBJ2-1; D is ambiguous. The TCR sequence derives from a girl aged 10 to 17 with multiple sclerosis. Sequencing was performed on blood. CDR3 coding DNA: TGTGCCAGCAGCTTAGGGTCTAGCAATGAGCAGTTCTTC. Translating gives CASSLGSSNEQFF.